The T cell receptor beta chain under discussion was sequenced for a study of CXCR3-negative and CXCR3-positive naive CD8 T cells. UMI-labeled 5' RACE TRB cDNA libraries were prepared from the cells. TCRdb reanalyzed the 5' RACE reads, giving one entry per CDR3 protein sequence and no DNA. The sample's table shows approximately 62,000 distinct CDR3 sequences. Sorts that each held 300,000 or so cells were run in triplicate for every CD8+ T cell subset. Naive CD8+ T cells carried a CD45RO-CCR7+CD27+CD95- phenotype. The CDR3 has 13 residues. CDR1 and CDR2 (germline): SGHTA, FQGNSA. This TCR derives from a human donor in good health. Some clones in this sample may be carry-over from other donors' samples. The rearrangement links TRBV7-2 to TRBJ2-7. Sequencing input: naive CXCR3- CD8+ T cells from blood. The sample's subset: CD45RO-CCR7+CD27+CD95- naive CD8+ T cells lacking CXCR3 (TNR3-). The chain's CDR3 is CASSLFSAYEQYF.